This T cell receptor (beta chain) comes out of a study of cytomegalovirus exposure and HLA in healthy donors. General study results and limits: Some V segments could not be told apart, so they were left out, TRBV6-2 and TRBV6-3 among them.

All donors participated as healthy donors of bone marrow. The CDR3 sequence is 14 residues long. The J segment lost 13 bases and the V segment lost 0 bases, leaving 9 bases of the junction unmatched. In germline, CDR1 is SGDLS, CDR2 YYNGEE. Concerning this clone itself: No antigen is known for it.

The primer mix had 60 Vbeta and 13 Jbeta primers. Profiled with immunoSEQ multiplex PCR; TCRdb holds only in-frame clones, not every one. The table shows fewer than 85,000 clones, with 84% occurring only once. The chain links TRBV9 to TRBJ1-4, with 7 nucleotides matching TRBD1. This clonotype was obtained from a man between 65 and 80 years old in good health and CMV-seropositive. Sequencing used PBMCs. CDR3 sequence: CASSVGGASGGLFF. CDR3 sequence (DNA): TGTGCCAGCAGCGTAGGGGGGGCATCAGGGGGACTGTTTTTT.